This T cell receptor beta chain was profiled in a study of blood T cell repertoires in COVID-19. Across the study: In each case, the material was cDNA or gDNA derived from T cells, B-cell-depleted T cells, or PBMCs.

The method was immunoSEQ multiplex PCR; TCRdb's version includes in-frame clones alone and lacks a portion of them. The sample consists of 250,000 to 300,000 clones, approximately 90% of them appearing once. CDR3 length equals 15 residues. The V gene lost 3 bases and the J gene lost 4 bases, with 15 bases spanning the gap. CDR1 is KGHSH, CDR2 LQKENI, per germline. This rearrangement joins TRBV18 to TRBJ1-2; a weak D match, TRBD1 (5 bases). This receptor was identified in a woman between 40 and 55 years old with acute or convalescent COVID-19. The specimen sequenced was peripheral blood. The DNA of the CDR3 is TGTGCCAGCTCACCCCAATTGGGGCGGACCTATGGCTACACCTTC. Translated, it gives CASSPQLGRTYGYTF. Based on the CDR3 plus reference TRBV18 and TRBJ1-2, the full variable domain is NAGVMQNPRHLVRRRGQEARLRCSPMKGHSHVYWYRQLPEEGLKFMVYLQKENIIDESGMPKERFSAEFPKEGPSILRIQQVVRGDSAAYFCASSPQLGRTYGYTFGSGTRLTVV.